A single sample is the source of the 22 T cell receptor beta chains below, sequenced in a study of OX40 agonist ivuxolimab in advanced cancers. Profiled with immunoSEQ multiplex PCR; TCRdb holds only in-frame clones, not every one. The sample includes about 120,000 clones, more than 80% of them seen just once. The sample was CD4+ or CD8+ T cells sorted from blood, taken in a trial of the OX40 agonist ivuxolimab. These receptors all stem from an adult with an advanced solid tumor such as melanoma, head and neck, liver or kidney cancer.

The CDR3 sequence: CASSQSREQYF. CDR3 DNA sequence: TGTGCCAGCAGCCAGTCTCGCGAGCAGTACTTC. The chain carries TRBV28 and TRBJ2-7; D remains unclear. CDR3 length equals 11 residues. V was trimmed by 6 bases and J by 6 bases, leaving 9 bases between them. The germline V gene has CDR1 MDHEN and CDR2 SYDVKM.

The chain joins TRBV7-8 to TRBJ2-7; D assignment may be TRBD1 or TRBD2 (5 bases each). The V gene lost 8 bases and the J gene lost 2 bases, with 19 bases spanning the gap. The CDR3 has 15 residues. The germline V gene has CDR1 SGHVS and CDR2 FQNEAQ. The CDR3: CASGHTGTGTYEQYF. Here the CDR3 DNA reads TGTGCCAGCGGACATACCGGGACGGGCACCTACGAGCAGTACTTC.

The chain recombines TRBV28 with TRBJ1-4, with a possible D match to TRBD1 (5 bases). V lost 6 bases and J lost 8, with 16 bases in between. This CDR3 region has 14 residues. Looked up from germline, CDR1 is MDHEN and CDR2 is SYDVKM. CDR3 residues: CASSLVGEEEKLFF. The CDR3 DNA is TGTGCCAGCAGCCTTGTGGGGGAGGAGGAAAAACTGTTTTTT. The full variable domain, its missing parts supplied by reference TRBV28 and TRBJ1-4, is DVKVTQSSRYLVKRTGEKVFLECVQDMDHENMFWYRQDPGLGLRLIYFSYDVKMKEKGDIPEGYSVSREKKERFSLILESASTNQTSMYLCASSLVGEEEKLFFGSGTQLSVL.

The count of this clone is one. This chain uses TRBV7-2 with TRBJ1-5; D is undetermined. Germline CDR1 and CDR2: SGHTA and FQGNSA. The CDR3 spans 12 residues. V lost 2 bases, J lost 11 bases, and 10 bases lay in between. The DNA of the CDR3 is TGTGCCAGCAGCTTATTAAGGGAGGCCCAGCATTTT. Encoded protein: CASSLLREAQHF.

The chain has TRBV29-1 and TRBJ2-7, with a weak D call TRBD2 (5 bases). V gave up 7 bases and J gave up 0 bases, with 7 bases separating them. Germline-derived CDR1 and CDR2 are SQVTM and ANQGSEA. The CDR3 length is 11 residues. The CDR3 reads CSARGSYEQYF. CDR3 in DNA: TGCAGCGCCCGGGGCTCCTACGAGCAGTACTTC.

The chain has TRBV18 and TRBJ1-4, with a tentative D call TRBD1 (6 bases). V lost 4 bases and J 7 bases, leaving 16 bases between the germline ends. Germline values: CDR1 KGHSH, CDR2 LQKENI. This CDR3 spans 15 amino acids. CDR3 nucleotide sequence: TGTGCCAGCTCACTCATGGACACAGGGATTGAAAAACTGTTTTTT. It yields the protein CASSLMDTGIEKLFF.

The rearrangement links TRBV14 to TRBJ1-2; tentatively, D is TRBD1 (6 bases). V was shortened by 6 bases and J by 8 bases, with 25 bases between the two germline ends. CDR1 is SGHDN, CDR2 FVKESK, per germline. The CDR3 contains 16 residues. The CDR3: CASSLINPEQGWGYTF. The CDR3 DNA reads TGTGCCAGCAGTCTTATCAACCCTGAACAGGGATGGGGCTACACCTTC.

V usage is TRBV7-9 and J usage is TRBJ1-4; tentative D call: TRBD1 (6 bases). Per germline, CDR1 SEHNR and CDR2 FQNEAQ (reference sequence). CDR3 length: 14 residues. The ends were cut back, 5 bases at V and 4 bases at J, with 11 bases in the middle. CDR3 residues: CASSHREVNEKLFF. CDR3 bases: TGTGCCAGCAGCCACAGGGAGGTTAATGAAAAACTGTTTTTT. Full variable domain (remainder filled in from reference TRBV7-9 and TRBJ1-4): DTGVSQNPRHKITKRGQNVTFRCDPISEHNRLYWYRQTLGQGPEFLTYFQNEAQLEKSRLLSDRFSAERPKGSFSTLEIQRTEQGDSAMYLCASSHREVNEKLFFGSGTQLSVL.

This chain connects TRBV19 to TRBJ2-7, with TRBD1 identical over 10 bases. CDR3 length: 15 amino acids. Looked up from germline, CDR1 is LNHDA and CDR2 is SQIVND (reference sequence). V lost 4 bases to trimming and J lost 3 bases; unmatched junction nucleotides: 6. Written as DNA, the CDR3 is TGTGCCAGTAGTACCTCGAGGACAGGGGGCTACGAGCAGTACTTC. Protein product: CASSTSRTGGYEQYF.

The rearrangement uses TRBV7-2 and TRBJ1-6, with TRBD1 matching 8 bases. This CDR3 spans 15 amino acids. V shed 5 bases and J 10 bases; nucleotides not matched to a gene: 10. Germline V lookup: CDR1 SGHTA, CDR2 FQGNSA. The CDR3 DNA reads as TGTGCCAGCAGCGCCCGGACAGGGACAGGCTCACCCCTCCACTTT. Protein product: CASSARTGTGSPLHF.

This clone was seen once. The chain recombines TRBV7-9 with TRBJ1-4, with D possibly matching TRBD1 (5 bases). The CDR3 extends over 14 amino acids. Trimming shortened V by 5 bases and J by 8 bases, and 15 bases separated the two germline ends. The V gene's germline CDR1 is SEHNR and CDR2 FQNEAQ (reference sequence). This CDR3 reads CASSPGQGREKLFF. CDR3 sequence (DNA): TGTGCCAGCAGCCCTGGGCAGGGACGAGAAAAACTGTTTTTT.

This sequence joins TRBV15 and TRBJ1-2, with a possible D match to TRBD1 (6 bases). Germline assignment: CDR1 LNHNV and CDR2 YYDKDF (reference sequence). CDR3 length: 15 residues. V lost 3 bases and J 9 bases, leaving 20 bases between the germline ends. The CDR3: CATSRDPGGLRRYTF. The CDR3 nucleotides read TGTGCCACCAGCAGGGACCCCGGGGGCCTCCGTCGCTACACCTTC.

The DNA of the CDR3 is TGCAGCGGTGACAGGGCCTACGAGCAGTACTTC. This encodes CSGDRAYEQYF. J is TRBJ2-7 and V is TRBV20-1, with 7 bases aligning to TRBD1. In germline, CDR1 is DFQATT, CDR2 SNEGSKA (reference sequence). The CDR3 length is 11 residues.

V is TRBV6-5 and J is TRBJ2-3; the D is unclear. V shed 4 bases and J shed 7 bases, with 9 bases lying between them. CDR3 size: 12 residues. Germline assignment: CDR1 MNHEY and CDR2 SVGAGI. In DNA form, the CDR3 reads TGTGCCAGCAGTTCGGGCAGCAATACGCAGTATTTT. Amino acid sequence: CASSSGSNTQYF.

The V call is TRBV18, the J call TRBJ1-1; TRBD1 is a possible D gene (5 bases). Trimming took off 6 bases at V and 4 bases at J, with 18 bases between the two ends. There are 15 residues in the CDR3. CDR1 is KGHSH and CDR2 is LQKENI in the germline V gene. The CDR3 coding sequence is TGTGCCAGCTCCGCCCAGTCCCAGGGTTTCACTGAAGCTTTCTTT. Amino acids: CASSAQSQGFTEAFF. Full variable domain (outside the CDR3, taken from reference TRBV18 and TRBJ1-1): NAGVMQNPRHLVRRRGQEARLRCSPMKGHSHVYWYRQLPEEGLKFMVYLQKENIIDESGMPKERFSAEFPKEGPSILRIQQVVRGDSAAYFCASSAQSQGFTEAFFGQGTRLTVV.

This clone has only one observation. The CDR3: CASSGGLAGGPETQYF. CDR3 bases: TGTGCCAGCAGCGGAGGACTAGCGGGGGGGCCGGAGACCCAGTACTTC. The rearrangement uses TRBV9 and TRBJ2-5, with TRBD2 matching 15 bases. Germline-derived CDR1 and CDR2 are SGDLS and YYNGEE. The CDR3 sequence is 16 residues long. V shed 3 bases, J shed 5 bases, and the junction held 5 bases outside the gene matches.

The chain couples TRBV5-4 to TRBJ1-6; D is unclear. From germline, CDR1 is SGHNT and CDR2 YYREEE (reference sequence). The V end lost 0 bases, the J end lost 4 bases, and 11 bases lay between the germline ends. CDR3 length: 16 residues. The CDR3: CASSLEGQAYNSPLHF. Here the CDR3 DNA reads TGTGCCAGCAGCTTGGAAGGGCAGGCATATAATTCACCCCTCCACTTT.

This chain connects TRBV13 to TRBJ1-2, with 7 bases that match TRBD1. V was clipped by 6 bases and J by 4 bases; unmatched bases: 8. This CDR3 spans 14 amino acids. Germline assignment: CDR1 PRHDT and CDR2 FYEKMQ (reference sequence). CDR3 bases: TGTGCCAGCAGATTGAGACAGGGAGGCTATGGCTACACCTTC. This translates into CASRLRQGGYGYTF.

This clone was seen just once. The chain is built from TRBV5-1 and TRBJ2-3; 9 bases line up with TRBD2. The CDR3 length is 15 residues. Germline lookup yields CDR1 SGHRS and CDR2 YFSETQ. The ends lost 3 bases at V and 3 bases at J; junction bases unmatched: 5. In DNA form, the CDR3 reads TGCGCCAGCAGCTGGCGGGGGGGCACTACAGATACGCAGTATTTT. Translating it yields CASSWRGGTTDTQYF.

The chain uses TRBV2 and TRBJ1-1; perhaps TRBD1 as D (6 bases). V lost 2 bases and J 5 bases, leaving 12 bases between the germline ends. CDR1 is SNHLY and CDR2 is FYNNEI in the germline V gene. The CDR3 is 14 amino acids. CDR3 nucleotide sequence: TGTGCCAGCAGTGAAAGGGGGGCTCGGACTGAAGCTTTCTTT. This gives the protein CASSERGARTEAFF.

The chain employs TRBV7-9 and TRBJ1-2; 7 nucleotides match TRBD1. V dropped 5 bases and J dropped 4; count of bases not matched to a gene: 4. CDR1 is SEHNR, CDR2 FQNEAQ, per germline (reference sequence). The CDR3 consists of 13 residues. CDR3 amino acids: CASSRGGGYGYTF. Written as DNA, the CDR3 is TGTGCCAGCAGCCGAGGGGGCGGCTATGGCTACACCTTC.

This chain connects TRBV2 to TRBJ2-7, with D uncertain. Germline loops: CDR1 SNHLY, CDR2 FYNNEI. The germline V and J ends were trimmed by 7 bases and 0 bases, with 7 bases remaining between them. CDR3 length: 12 residues. CDR3 in DNA: TGTGCCAGCAACCGAGGCTCCTACGAGCAGTACTTC. Translated, it gives CASNRGSYEQYF.